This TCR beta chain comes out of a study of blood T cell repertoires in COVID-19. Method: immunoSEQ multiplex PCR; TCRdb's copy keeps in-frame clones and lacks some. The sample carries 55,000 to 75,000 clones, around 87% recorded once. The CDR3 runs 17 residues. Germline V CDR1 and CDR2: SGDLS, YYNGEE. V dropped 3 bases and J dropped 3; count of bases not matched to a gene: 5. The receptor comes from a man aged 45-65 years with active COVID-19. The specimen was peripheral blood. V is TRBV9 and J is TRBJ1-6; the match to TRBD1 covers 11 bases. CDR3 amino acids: CASSGTGQGGYNSPLHF. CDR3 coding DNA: TGTGCCAGCAGCGGTACGGGACAGGGGGGCTATAATTCACCCCTCCACTTT. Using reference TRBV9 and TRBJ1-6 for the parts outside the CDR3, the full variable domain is DSGVTQTPKHLITATGQRVTLRCSPRSGDLSVYWYQQSLDQGLQFLIQYYNGEERAKGNILERFSAQQFPDLHSELNLSSLELGDSALYFCASSGTGQGGYNSPLHFGNGTRLTVT.